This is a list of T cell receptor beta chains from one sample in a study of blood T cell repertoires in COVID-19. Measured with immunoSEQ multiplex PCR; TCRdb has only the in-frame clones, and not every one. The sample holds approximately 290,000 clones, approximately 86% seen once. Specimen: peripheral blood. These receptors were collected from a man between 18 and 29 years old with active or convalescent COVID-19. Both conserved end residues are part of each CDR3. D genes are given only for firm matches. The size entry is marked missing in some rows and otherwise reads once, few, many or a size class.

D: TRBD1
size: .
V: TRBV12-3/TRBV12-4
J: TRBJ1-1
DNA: TGTGCCAGCAACAGACAGGGGACTGAAGCTTTCTTT
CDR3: CASNRQGTEAFF

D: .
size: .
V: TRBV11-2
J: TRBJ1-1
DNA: TGTGCCAGCAGCTCCCTGACAGTTTACACTGAAGCTTTCTTT
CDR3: CASSSLTVYTEAFF

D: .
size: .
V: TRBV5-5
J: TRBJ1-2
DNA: TGTGCCAGCAGCTTGGATTGGCTGGACCTCTGGGGCGGCTACACCTTC
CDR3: CASSLDWLDLWGGYTF

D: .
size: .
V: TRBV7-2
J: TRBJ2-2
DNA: TGTGCCAGCAGCTTACAGCGGGTGAACACCGGGGAGCTGTTTTTT
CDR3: CASSLQRVNTGELFF

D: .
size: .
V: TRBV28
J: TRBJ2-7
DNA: TGTGCCAGCAGTTTACTAGCGTTTAACTACGAGCAGTACTTC
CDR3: CASSLLAFNYEQYF

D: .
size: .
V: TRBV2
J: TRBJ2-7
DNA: TGTGCCAGCATGCAGGGTGCCTACGAGCAGTACTTC
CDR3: CASMQGAYEQYF

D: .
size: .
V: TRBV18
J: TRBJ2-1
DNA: TGTGCCAGCTCATCCCCGGGACTCGGCTCCTACAATGAGCAGTTCTTC
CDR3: CASSSPGLGSYNEQFF

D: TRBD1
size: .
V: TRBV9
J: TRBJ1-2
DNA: TGTGCCAGCAGCGCCACAGGGGATGGCTACACCTTC
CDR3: CASSATGDGYTF

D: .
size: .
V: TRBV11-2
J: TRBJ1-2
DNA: TGTGCCAGCAGCTTAGCAGTCGGGGACTATGGCTACACCTTC
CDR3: CASSLAVGDYGYTF

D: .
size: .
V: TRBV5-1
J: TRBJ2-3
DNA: TGCGCCAGCAGCTCGCTCAAAGGGGTTGGCACAGATACGCAGTATTTT
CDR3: CASSSLKGVGTDTQYF

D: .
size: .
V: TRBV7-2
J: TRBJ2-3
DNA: TGTGCCAGCAGCTACCAGATACACAGCACAGATACGCAGTATTTT
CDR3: CASSYQIHSTDTQYF

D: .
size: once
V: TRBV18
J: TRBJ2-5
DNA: TGTGCCAGCTCACCATACCAGGGCCGGGAGACCCAGTACTTC
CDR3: CASSPYQGRETQYF

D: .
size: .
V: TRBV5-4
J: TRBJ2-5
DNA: TGTGCCAGCAGCTTGGGGCGGGACGCTCGCTGGACCCAGTACTTC
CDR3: CASSLGRDARWTQYF

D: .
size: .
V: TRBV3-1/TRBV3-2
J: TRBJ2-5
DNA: TGTGCCAGCAGCCGTAGAAACGAAGAGACCCAGTACTTC
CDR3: CASSRRNEETQYF

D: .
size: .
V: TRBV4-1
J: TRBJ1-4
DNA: TGCGCCAGCACCCAGGGGAATGCGGGGGGGACCCAAAATGAAAAACTGTTTTTT
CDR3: CASTQGNAGGTQNEKLFF

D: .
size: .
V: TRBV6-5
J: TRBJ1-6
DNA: TGTGCCAGCAGTCGGACAGCTGGTGGTTCACCCCTCCACTTT
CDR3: CASSRTAGGSPLHF

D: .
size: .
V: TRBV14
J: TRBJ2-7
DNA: TGTGCCAGCAGCCAGAGGGGACATCCAGCCTACGAGCAGTACTTC
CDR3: CASSQRGHPAYEQYF

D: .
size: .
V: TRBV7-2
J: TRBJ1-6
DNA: TGTGCCAGCAGCTTAGCTTGGCAGGGGAATTCACCCCTCCACTTT
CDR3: CASSLAWQGNSPLHF